This T cell receptor beta chain was identified in a study of spatial heterogeneity in lung cancer. Findings and caveats of the study: Coverage estimated for tumor T cells reached approximately 7.5% for alpha chains and roughly 13% for beta chains. Counts of expanded intratumoral alpha and beta TCRs tracked tumor mutation counts.

A remark on this clonotype: What it recognizes is unknown.

This CDR3 is 14 amino acids long. Germline-derived CDR1 and CDR2 are MGHRA and YSYEKL. V was pared by 4 bases and J by 5 bases, with 6 bases of the junction left unmatched. The sample's time point: sample taken at primary tumor resection. Patients with untreated early-stage non-small cell lung cancer, numbering more than 55, were the donors. A single record per CDR3 protein comes from TCRdb applying MiXCR to the 5' RACE reads. The sample includes over 25,000 distinct CDR3 sequences, more than 5.5% of them seen just once. This clonotype was obtained from a male donor with early-stage non-small cell lung cancer. The chain carries TRBV4-1 and TRBJ1-2; 8 positions match TRBD1. The sample was lung tumor tissue, taken at surgery. The CDR3 DNA is TGCGCCAGCAGCCGTACGGACAGGGCTTATGGCTACACCTTC. Translated, it gives CASSRTDRAYGYTF.